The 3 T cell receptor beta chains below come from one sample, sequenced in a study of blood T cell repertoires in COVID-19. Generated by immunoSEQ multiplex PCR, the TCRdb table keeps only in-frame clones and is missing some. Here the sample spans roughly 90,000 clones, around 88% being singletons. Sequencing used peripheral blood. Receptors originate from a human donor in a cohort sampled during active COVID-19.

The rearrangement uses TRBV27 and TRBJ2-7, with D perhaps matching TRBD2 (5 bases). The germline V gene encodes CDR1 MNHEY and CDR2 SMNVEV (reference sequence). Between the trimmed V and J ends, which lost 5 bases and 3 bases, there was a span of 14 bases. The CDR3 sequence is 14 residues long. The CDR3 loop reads CASSHIARDYEQYF. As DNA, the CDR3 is TGTGCCAGCAGTCATATCGCACGGGACTACGAGCAGTACTTC.

The CDR3 loop is CASSPGQGAGANVLTF. In nucleotides, the CDR3 is TGTGCCAGCTCACCCGGACAGGGGGCTGGGGCCAACGTCCTGACTTTC. This chain joins TRBV18 and TRBJ2-6; 10 bases agree with TRBD1. This CDR3 comprises 16 residues. The germline V gene encodes CDR1 KGHSH and CDR2 LQKENI. V was pared by 3 bases and J by 2 bases, with 1 base of the junction left unmatched.

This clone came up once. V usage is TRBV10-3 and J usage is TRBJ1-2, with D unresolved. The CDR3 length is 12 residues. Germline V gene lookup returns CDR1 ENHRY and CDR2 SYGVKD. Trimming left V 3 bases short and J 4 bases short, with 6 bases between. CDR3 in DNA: TGTGCCATCAGTGATGGCAGCTATGGCTACACCTTC. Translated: CAISDGSYGYTF.